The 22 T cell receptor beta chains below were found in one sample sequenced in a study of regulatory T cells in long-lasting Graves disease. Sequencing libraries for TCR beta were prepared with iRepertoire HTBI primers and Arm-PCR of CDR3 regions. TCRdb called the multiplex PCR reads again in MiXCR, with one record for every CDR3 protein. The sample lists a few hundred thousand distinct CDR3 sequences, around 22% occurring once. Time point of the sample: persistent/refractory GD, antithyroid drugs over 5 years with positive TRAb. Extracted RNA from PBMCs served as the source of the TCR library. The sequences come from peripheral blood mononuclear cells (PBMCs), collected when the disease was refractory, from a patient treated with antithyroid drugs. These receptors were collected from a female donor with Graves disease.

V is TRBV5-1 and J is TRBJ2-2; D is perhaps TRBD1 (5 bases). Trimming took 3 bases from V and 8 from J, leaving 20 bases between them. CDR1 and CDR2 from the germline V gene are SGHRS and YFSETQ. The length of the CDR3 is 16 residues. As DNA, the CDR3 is TGCGCCAGCAGCTGGACGAGAACGCAGGGTGTGGGGGAGCTGTTTTTT. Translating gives CASSWTRTQGVGELFF.

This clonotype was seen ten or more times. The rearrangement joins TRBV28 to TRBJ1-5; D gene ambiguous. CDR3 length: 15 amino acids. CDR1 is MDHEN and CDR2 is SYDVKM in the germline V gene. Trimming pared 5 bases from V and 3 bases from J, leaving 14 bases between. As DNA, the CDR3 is TGTGCCAGCAGTCCGAATGGACGTGTCAATCAGCCCCAGCATTTT. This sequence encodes CASSPNGRVNQPQHF.

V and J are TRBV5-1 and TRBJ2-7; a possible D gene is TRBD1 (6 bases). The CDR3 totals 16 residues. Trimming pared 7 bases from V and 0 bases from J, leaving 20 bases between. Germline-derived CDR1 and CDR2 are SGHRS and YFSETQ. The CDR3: CASSRIDGTFSYEQYF. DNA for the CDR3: TGCGCCAGCTCTAGAATTGATGGGACATTCTCCTACGAGCAGTACTTC.

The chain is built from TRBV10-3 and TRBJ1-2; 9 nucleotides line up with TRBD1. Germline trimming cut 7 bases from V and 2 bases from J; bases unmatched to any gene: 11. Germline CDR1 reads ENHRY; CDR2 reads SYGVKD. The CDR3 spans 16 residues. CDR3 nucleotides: TGTGCCATCACTCCGGGACAGGGACGTCTGAACTATGGCTACACCTTC. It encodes CAITPGQGRLNYGYTF.

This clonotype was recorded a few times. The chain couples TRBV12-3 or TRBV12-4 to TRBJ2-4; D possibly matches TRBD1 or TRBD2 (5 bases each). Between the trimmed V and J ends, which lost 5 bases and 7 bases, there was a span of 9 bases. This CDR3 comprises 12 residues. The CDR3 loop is CASSRDRNIQYF. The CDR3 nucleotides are TGTGCCAGCAGTCGGGACCGTAACATTCAGTACTTC.

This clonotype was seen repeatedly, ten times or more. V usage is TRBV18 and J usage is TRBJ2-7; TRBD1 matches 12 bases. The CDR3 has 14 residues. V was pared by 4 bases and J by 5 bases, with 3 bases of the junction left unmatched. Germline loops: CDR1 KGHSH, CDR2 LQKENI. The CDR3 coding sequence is TGTGCCAGCTCACGCGGGACAGGGGGCGACGAGCAGTACTTC. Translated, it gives CASSRGTGGDEQYF. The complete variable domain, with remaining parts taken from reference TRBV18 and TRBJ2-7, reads NAGVMQNPRHLVRRRGQEARLRCSPMKGHSHVYWYRQLPEEGLKFMVYLQKENIIDESGMPKERFSAEFPKEGPSILRIQQVVRGDSAAYFCASSRGTGGDEQYFGPGTRLTVT.

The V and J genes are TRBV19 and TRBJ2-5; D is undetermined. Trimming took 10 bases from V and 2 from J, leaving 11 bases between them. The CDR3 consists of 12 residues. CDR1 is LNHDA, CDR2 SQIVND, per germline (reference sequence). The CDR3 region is CATPRVQETQYF. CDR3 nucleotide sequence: TGTGCCACCCCTCGGGTTCAAGAGACCCAGTACTTC.

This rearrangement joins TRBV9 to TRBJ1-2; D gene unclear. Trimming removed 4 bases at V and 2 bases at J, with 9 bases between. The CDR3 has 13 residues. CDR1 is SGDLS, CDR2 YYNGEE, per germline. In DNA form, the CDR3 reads TGTGCCAGCAGCCCGGACCACAACTATGGCTACACCTTC. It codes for CASSPDHNYGYTF.

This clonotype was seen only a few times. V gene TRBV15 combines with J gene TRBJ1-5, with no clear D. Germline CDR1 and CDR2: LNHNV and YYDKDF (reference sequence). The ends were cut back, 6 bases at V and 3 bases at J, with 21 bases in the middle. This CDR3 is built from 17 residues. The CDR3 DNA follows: TGTGCCACCAGGAGTTGGATGAATCCCGAACCCAATCAGCCCCAGCATTTT. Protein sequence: CATRSWMNPEPNQPQHF.

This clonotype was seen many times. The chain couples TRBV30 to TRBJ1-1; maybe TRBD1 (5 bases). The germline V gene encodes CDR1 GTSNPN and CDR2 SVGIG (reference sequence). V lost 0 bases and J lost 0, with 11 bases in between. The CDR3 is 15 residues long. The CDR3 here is CAWSVQVAMNTEAFF. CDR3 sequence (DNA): TGTGCCTGGAGTGTACAGGTCGCTATGAACACTGAAGCTTTCTTT.

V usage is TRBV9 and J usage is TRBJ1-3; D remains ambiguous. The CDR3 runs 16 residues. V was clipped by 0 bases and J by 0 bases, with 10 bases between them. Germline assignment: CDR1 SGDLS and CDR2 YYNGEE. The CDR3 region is CASSVESWGSGNTIYF. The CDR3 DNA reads TGTGCCAGCAGCGTAGAGTCATGGGGCTCTGGAAACACCATATATTTT.

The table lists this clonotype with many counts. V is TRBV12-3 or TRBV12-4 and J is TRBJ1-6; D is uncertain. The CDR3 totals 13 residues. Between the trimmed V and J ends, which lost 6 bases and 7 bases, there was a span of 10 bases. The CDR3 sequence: CASSPGLNSPLHF. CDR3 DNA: TGTGCCAGCAGCCCGGGTCTAAATTCACCCCTCCACTTT.

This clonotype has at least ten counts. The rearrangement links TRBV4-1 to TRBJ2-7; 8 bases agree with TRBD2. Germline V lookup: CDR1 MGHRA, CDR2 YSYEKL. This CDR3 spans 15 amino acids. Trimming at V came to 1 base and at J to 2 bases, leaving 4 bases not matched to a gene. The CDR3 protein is CASSQAFSGTYEQYF. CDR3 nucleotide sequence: TGCGCCAGCAGCCAAGCCTTTAGCGGGACCTACGAGCAGTACTTC.

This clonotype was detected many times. The CDR3 DNA is TGTGCCAGCAGCTCTTCCGGGCGGCTGGCAACTAATGAAAAACTGTTTTTT. This codes for CASSSSGRLATNEKLFF. The chain carries TRBV11-2 and TRBJ1-4; no clear D. CDR1 SGHAT and CDR2 FQNNGV come from the germline V gene. This CDR3 comprises 17 residues. V dropped 4 bases and J dropped 0 bases, with 15 bases sitting between them.

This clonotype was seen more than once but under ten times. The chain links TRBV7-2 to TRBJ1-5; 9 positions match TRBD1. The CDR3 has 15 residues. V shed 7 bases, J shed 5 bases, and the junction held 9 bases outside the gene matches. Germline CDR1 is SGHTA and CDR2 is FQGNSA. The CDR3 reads CASNPTGGTDQPQHF. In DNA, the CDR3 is TGTGCCAGCAACCCAACAGGGGGCACGGATCAGCCCCAGCATTTT.

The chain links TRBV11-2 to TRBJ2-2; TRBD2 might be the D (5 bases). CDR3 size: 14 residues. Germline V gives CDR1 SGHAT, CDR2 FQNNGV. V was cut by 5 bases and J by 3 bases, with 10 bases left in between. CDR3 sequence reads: CASSVGLYTGELFF. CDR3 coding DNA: TGTGCCAGCAGCGTAGGACTGTACACCGGGGAGCTGTTTTTT.

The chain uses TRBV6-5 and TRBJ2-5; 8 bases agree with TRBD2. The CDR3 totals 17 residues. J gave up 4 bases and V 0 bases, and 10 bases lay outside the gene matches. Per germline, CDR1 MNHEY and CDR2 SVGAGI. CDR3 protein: CASSYSSSGMFRETQYF. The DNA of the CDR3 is TGTGCCAGCAGTTACTCGAGTAGCGGGATGTTTAGAGAGACCCAGTACTTC.

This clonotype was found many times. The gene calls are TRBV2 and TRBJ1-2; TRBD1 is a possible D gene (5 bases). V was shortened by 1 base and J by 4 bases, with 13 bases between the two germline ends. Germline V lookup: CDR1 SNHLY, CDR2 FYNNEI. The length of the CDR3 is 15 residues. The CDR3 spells CASSEEGRRPYGYTF. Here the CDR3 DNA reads TGTGCCAGCAGTGAAGAGGGACGGAGGCCCTATGGCTACACCTTC. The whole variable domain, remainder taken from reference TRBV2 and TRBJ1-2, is EPEVTQTPSHQVTQMGQEVILRCVPISNHLYFYWYRQILGQKVEFLVSFYNNEISEKSEIFDDQFSVERPDGSNFTLKIRSTKLEDSAMYFCASSEEGRRPYGYTFGSGTRLTVV.

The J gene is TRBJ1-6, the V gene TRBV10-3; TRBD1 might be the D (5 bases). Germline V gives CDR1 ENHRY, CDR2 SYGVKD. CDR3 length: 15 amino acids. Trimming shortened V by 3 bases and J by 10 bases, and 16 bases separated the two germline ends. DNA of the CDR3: TGTGCCATCAGTGAATTGGGGACGACCAGGTCACCCCTCCACTTT. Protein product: CAISELGTTRSPLHF.

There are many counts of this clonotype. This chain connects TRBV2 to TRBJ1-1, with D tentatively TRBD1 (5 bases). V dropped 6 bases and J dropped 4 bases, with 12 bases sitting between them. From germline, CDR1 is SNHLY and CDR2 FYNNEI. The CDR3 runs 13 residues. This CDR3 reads CASRDSTGTEAFF. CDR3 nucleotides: TGTGCCAGCAGAGACAGTACGGGCACTGAAGCTTTCTTT. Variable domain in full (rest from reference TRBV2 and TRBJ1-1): EPEVTQTPSHQVTQMGQEVILRCVPISNHLYFYWYRQILGQKVEFLVSFYNNEISEKSEIFDDQFSVERPDGSNFTLKIRSTKLEDSAMYFCASRDSTGTEAFFGQGTRLTVV.

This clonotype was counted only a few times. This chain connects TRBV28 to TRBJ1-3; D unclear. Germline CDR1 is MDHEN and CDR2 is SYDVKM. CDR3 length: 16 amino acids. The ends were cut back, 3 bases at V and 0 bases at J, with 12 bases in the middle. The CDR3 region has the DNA TGTGCCAGCAGTTTTTCTTGGCAGGTCTCTGGAAACACCATATATTTT. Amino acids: CASSFSWQVSGNTIYF.

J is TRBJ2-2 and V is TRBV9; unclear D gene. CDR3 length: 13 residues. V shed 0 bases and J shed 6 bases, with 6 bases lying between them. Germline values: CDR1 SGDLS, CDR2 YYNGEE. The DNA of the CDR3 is TGTGCCAGCAGCGTAGGATCTCCCGGGGAGCTGTTTTTT. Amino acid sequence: CASSVGSPGELFF.